This T cell receptor (beta chain) came from a study of vaccination effects on CD4 cells after COVID-19. On the study more broadly: Each of three convalescent patients underwent sampling at an early and a late point after vaccination. Samples collected post-vaccine were obtained a median of 72 days after the second dose. Overall study results and limits: By a late point after vaccination, infection- and vaccine-induced clones had shrunk markedly through clonal contraction.

The repertoire was sequenced with immunoSEQ multiplex PCR; TCRdb's copy has only in-frame clones and lacks some. This sample has around 15,000 clones; over 70% occur once, and the top ten carry approximately 23%. Expansion of antigen-specific CD4+ T cells with viral peptide pools was carried out by the ViraFEST assay before sequencing. Upon completion of more than eight days in culture, CD4+ T cells were isolated. From March to December 2020, the person had a SARS-CoV-2 infection that was confirmed by PCR. Participants got two doses of BNT162b2 or mRNA-1273 vaccine. Cultures got half-medium changes with IL-2 on days 3 and 7. This CDR3 has 14 residues. J lost 5 bases, V lost 1 base, and 1 base had no gene match. Germline CDR1 MNHEY, CDR2 SMNVEV (reference sequence). This clone came up once. What it binds is not known.

Material: CD4+ T cells from PBMCs cultured with HCoV-NL63 spike peptides, obtained after COVID-19 vaccination. The sequence derives from a human donor who had a prior SARS-CoV-2 infection. The genes are TRBV27 and TRBJ2-2, with 7 bases identical to TRBD2. The CDR3: CASSLWGGTGELFF. The CDR3 nucleotides are TGTGCCAGCAGTTTATGGGGAGGGACCGGGGAGCTGTTTTTT.